This TCR beta chain was identified during a study of human T cells and chemical hapten exposure. Study context: Diagnoses of alopecia areata, totalis or universalis occurred in mostly female patients. Slight volume differences across pooled libraries mainly accounted for varying per-sample TCR yields. Overall study findings and caveats: There were significantly more large CDR3 similarity clusters among expanded TCRs than among controls.

Stated time point: patch test 3, about 24 weeks after DPC sensitization. As to treatment: therapeutic diphenylcyclopropenone sensitization with weekly scalp DPC. On this clonotype itself: Its antigen is currently unknown.

Unmatched junction bases numbered 10, after V lost 6 bases and J lost 5 bases. This CDR3 contains 15 residues. The germline V gene encodes CDR1 SGHAT and CDR2 FQNNGV. Separate cDNA molecules received unique molecular identifiers, which the library attached to them. Via MiXCR, TCRdb re-called the RACE reads, giving one row per CDR3 protein. Among some 71,000 distinct CDR3 sequences listed, around 10% were seen once. Here the sequenced sample was whole blood, taken in connection with sensitization to the hapten diphenylcyclopropenone (DPC). The chain links TRBV11-2 to TRBJ2-5, with 9 bases matching TRBD2. This clonotype originated in a woman in her fifties or sixties with alopecia areata. Some clones in this sample may be carry-over from other donors' samples. In DNA, the CDR3 is TGTGCCAGCAGGCCACCGGGACTAGCCAGCGAGACCCAGTACTTC. Translating it yields CASRPPGLASETQYF.